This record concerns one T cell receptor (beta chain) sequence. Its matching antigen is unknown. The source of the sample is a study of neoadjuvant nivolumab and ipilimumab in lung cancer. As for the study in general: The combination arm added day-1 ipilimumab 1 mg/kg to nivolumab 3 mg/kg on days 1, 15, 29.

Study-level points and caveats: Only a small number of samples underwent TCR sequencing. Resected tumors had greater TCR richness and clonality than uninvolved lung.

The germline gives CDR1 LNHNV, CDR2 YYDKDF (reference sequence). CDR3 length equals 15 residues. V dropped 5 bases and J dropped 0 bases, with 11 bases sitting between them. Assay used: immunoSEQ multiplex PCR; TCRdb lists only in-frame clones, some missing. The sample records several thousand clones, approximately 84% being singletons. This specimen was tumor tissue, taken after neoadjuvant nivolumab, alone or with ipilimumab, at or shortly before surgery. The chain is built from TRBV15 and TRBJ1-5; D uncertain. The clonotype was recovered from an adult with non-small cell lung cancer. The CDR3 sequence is CATSPAGLSNQPQHF. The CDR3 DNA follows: TGTGCCACCAGCCCCGCCGGGCTTAGCAATCAGCCCCAGCATTTT.